Shown below are 32 T cell receptor beta chains from a single sample sequenced in a study of blood T cell repertoires in COVID-19. Profiled with immunoSEQ multiplex PCR; TCRdb holds only in-frame clones, not every one. The top ten clones hold roughly 3.9% of a sample with 100,000 to 150,000 clones, around 88% of them seen once. Input material: peripheral blood. These receptors were obtained from a man in his fifties or sixties with COVID-19, enrolled during active disease.

The CDR3 protein is CASSLAISYEQYF. As DNA, the CDR3 is TGTGCCAGCAGTTTAGCGATCTCCTACGAGCAGTACTTC. The rearrangement links TRBV27 to TRBJ2-7, with D hard to call. Germline CDR1 is MNHEY and CDR2 is SMNVEV (reference sequence). The CDR3 extends over 13 amino acids. Trimming took 2 bases from V and 0 from J, leaving 5 bases between them.

The V call is TRBV5-4, the J call TRBJ2-5; D may be TRBD1 (5 bases). The germline CDR1 and CDR2 sequences are SGHNT and YYREEE (reference sequence). V dropped 4 bases and J dropped 8 bases, with 15 bases sitting between them. The CDR3 loop spans 13 amino acids. DNA of the CDR3: TGTGCCAGCAGCCAAGGACAAGAGGTCACCCAGTACTTC. Translation: CASSQGQEVTQYF.

This chain uses TRBV11-3 with TRBJ2-1, with D possibly being TRBD2 (6 bases). The V gene lost 5 bases and the J gene lost 11 bases, with 19 bases spanning the gap. This CDR3 is built from 14 residues. Germline V gene lookup returns CDR1 SGHNT and CDR2 YENEEA. The CDR3 region has the DNA TGTGCCAGCAGCACCGGGGGACCGTTGAAGAAGCAGTTCTTC. Translated, it gives CASSTGGPLKKQFF.

The chain uses TRBV4-2 and TRBJ1-2; D ambiguous. Germline V gene sequence: CDR1 LGHNA, CDR2 YNFKEQ. The V end lost 5 bases, the J end lost 6 bases, and 10 bases lay between the germline ends. The CDR3 runs 12 residues. CDR3 amino acids: CASSKPPDGYTF. The CDR3 DNA is TGTGCCAGCAGCAAGCCTCCGGATGGCTACACCTTC.

This chain connects TRBV5-6 to TRBJ1-2; 7 bases agree with TRBD1. V was pared by 5 bases and J by 1 base, with 2 bases of the junction left unmatched. This CDR3 has 13 amino acids. Germline V gene sequence: CDR1 SGHDT, CDR2 YYEEEE. CDR3 loop: CASSTGDNYGYTF. The CDR3 nucleotides read TGTGCCAGCAGTACAGGGGATAACTATGGCTACACCTTC. Combining the CDR3 with reference TRBV5-6 and TRBJ1-2 gives the whole variable domain DAGVTQSPTHLIKTRGQQVTLRCSPKSGHDTVSWYQQALGQGPQFIFQYYEEEERQRGNFPDRFSGHQFPNYSSELNVNALLLGDSALYLCASSTGDNYGYTFGSGTRLTVV.

The chain carries TRBV7-2 and TRBJ1-2; possibly TRBD1 for D (6 bases). Deletions cut 2 bases from V and 0 bases from J, with 10 bases between. CDR3 length equals 15 residues. CDR1 SGHTA and CDR2 FQGNSA come from the germline V gene. This CDR3 reads CASSLSRQANYGYTF. The CDR3 nucleotides read TGTGCCAGCAGCTTATCAAGACAGGCTAACTATGGCTACACCTTC.

About this clone: A read error may produce the germline difference seen at one junction end. This chain links TRBV5-1 with TRBJ2-5; D may be TRBD2 (5 bases). The germline gives CDR1 SGHRS, CDR2 YFSETQ. The CDR3 runs to 14 residues. CDR3 residues: CASSLTRVEEIQYF. DNA of the CDR3: TGCGCCAGCAGCTTGACTAGGGTCGAAGAGATCCAGTACTTC.

The chain has TRBV19 and TRBJ1-1; the match to TRBD1 covers 9 bases. Germline V gives CDR1 LNHDA, CDR2 SQIVND (reference sequence). J lost 4 bases, V lost 4 bases, and 7 bases had no gene match. The CDR3 is made up of 15 amino acids. The CDR3 region is CASSTQTGGFTEAFF. The DNA of the CDR3 is TGTGCCAGTAGTACCCAGACAGGGGGATTCACTGAAGCTTTCTTT.

The rearrangement joins TRBV29-1 to TRBJ2-3; no clear D gene. CDR3 length equals 11 residues. Trimming stripped 0 bases from V and 6 bases from J, with 4 bases between. CDR1 SQVTM and CDR2 ANQGSEA come from the germline V gene. CDR3 amino acids: CSVEEADTQYF. The CDR3 region has the DNA TGCAGCGTTGAAGAGGCTGATACGCAGTATTTT.

V gene TRBV5-8 combines with J gene TRBJ1-5; 8 nucleotides match TRBD1. The V and J ends lost 4 bases and 0 bases, in that order; junction bases with no gene match: 9. From germline, CDR1 is SGHTS and CDR2 YDEGEE. CDR3 length: 17 residues. The CDR3 DNA is TGTGCCAGCAGCCCACCTGACAGGGGTTATAGCAATCAGCCCCAGCATTTT. Its translation is CASSPPDRGYSNQPQHF.

About this clone itself: The sample has other DNA sequences that encode this CDR3 too. The rearrangement joins TRBV5-1 to TRBJ1-2; 7 nucleotides align to TRBD1. Germline CDR1 is SGHRS and CDR2 is YFSETQ. The CDR3 spans 14 residues. Trimming took 0 bases from V and 4 from J; bases not matched to a gene: 3. CDR3 sequence (DNA): TGCGCCAGCAGCTTGGGGCAGGGGGGCTATGGCTACACCTTC. Encoded protein: CASSLGQGGYGYTF.

The genes are TRBV4-2 and TRBJ1-2, with unresolved D. The V end lost 0 bases, the J end lost 3 bases, and 11 bases lay between the germline ends. CDR3 size: 15 residues. The V gene's germline CDR1 is LGHNA and CDR2 YNFKEQ. In DNA, the CDR3 is TGTGCCAGCAGCCAAGATCTTGGGAGGTACTATGGCTACACCTTC. It codes for CASSQDLGRYYGYTF.

The CDR3: CAISESRQDAEKLFF. The CDR3 DNA reads as TGTGCCATCAGTGAGTCGAGACAGGACGCTGAAAAACTGTTTTTT. The gene calls are TRBV10-3 and TRBJ1-4; D perhaps matches TRBD1 (6 bases). CDR1 and CDR2 from the germline V gene are ENHRY and SYGVKD. Trimming cost V 0 bases and J 7 bases, with 12 bases left between them. The CDR3 has 15 residues.

V usage is TRBV30 and J usage is TRBJ1-5; no reliable D call. V lost 2 bases, J lost 4 bases, and 9 bases lay in between. Germline CDR1 reads GTSNPN; CDR2 reads SVGIG (reference sequence). This CDR3 is built from 13 residues. In DNA, the CDR3 is TGTGCCTGGAGTCTACAGCAAAATCAGCCCCAGCATTTT. Translated, it gives CAWSLQQNQPQHF.

The chain links TRBV30 to TRBJ2-3; 7 nucleotides agree with TRBD1. CDR1 is GTSNPN and CDR2 is SVGIG in the germline V gene (reference sequence). V shed 4 bases, J shed 4 bases, and the junction held 11 bases outside the gene matches. CDR3 size: 15 residues. The chain's CDR3 is CAWIKVPGQSDTQYF. In DNA form, the CDR3 reads TGTGCCTGGATCAAAGTCCCGGGACAGTCAGATACGCAGTATTTT.

V usage is TRBV11-3 and J usage is TRBJ2-2; no clear D gene. Germline CDR1 SGHNT, CDR2 YENEEA. Trimming shortened V by 5 bases and J by 7 bases, and 17 bases separated the two germline ends. The CDR3 consists of 15 residues. The CDR3 sequence: CASSPDMGRGGELFF. Here the CDR3 DNA reads TGTGCCAGCAGCCCCGATATGGGCCGTGGCGGGGAGCTGTTTTTT.

The chain recombines TRBV19 with TRBJ1-3; maybe TRBD1 (5 bases). Germline V CDR1 and CDR2: LNHDA, SQIVND (reference sequence). The CDR3 loop spans 15 amino acids. Between the trimmed V and J ends, which lost 2 bases and 0 bases, there was a span of 8 bases. The CDR3, as DNA: TGTGCCAGTAGTATACGACAGTTCTCTGGAAACACCATATATTTT. It codes for CASSIRQFSGNTIYF.

This chain links TRBV7-9 with TRBJ2-5; 14 nucleotides align to TRBD2. The CDR3 is 18 amino acids. V shed 1 base, J shed 2 bases, and the junction held 6 bases outside the gene matches. Germline assignment: CDR1 SEHNR and CDR2 FQNEAQ (reference sequence). The CDR3 loop reads CASSLGHGTSGGQETQYF. CDR3 DNA: TGTGCCAGCAGCTTAGGACACGGGACTAGCGGGGGACAAGAGACCCAGTACTTC.

In this sample, this clone turned up a few times. The rearrangement joins TRBV19 to TRBJ1-2, with 8 bases lining up with TRBD1. With V trimmed by 2 bases and J by 9 bases, 11 bases remained unmatched. The CDR3 spans 15 residues. Germline CDR1 LNHDA, CDR2 SQIVND (reference sequence). The CDR3 DNA sequence: TGTGCCAGTAGTATATCGGCAGGGGGCGAGGGGCGCTACACCTTC. It is translated as CASSISAGGEGRYTF.

The chain carries TRBV25-1 and TRBJ2-5; TRBD1 agrees at 7 bases. CDR3 length: 14 residues. The junction had 6 bases not matched to a gene; V was cut back by 4 bases and J by 4 bases. Per germline, CDR1 MGHDK and CDR2 SYGVNS. Written as DNA, the CDR3 is TGTGCCAGCAGTGGCCTGACAGGGTCAGAGACCCAGTACTTC. Its protein product is CASSGLTGSETQYF.

The J gene is TRBJ1-3, the V gene TRBV9; TRBD1 matches 7 bases. Germline loops: CDR1 SGDLS, CDR2 YYNGEE. Trimming removed 2 bases from V and 3 bases from J; junction bases left unmatched: 8. This CDR3 is built from 16 residues. This CDR3 is CASSVSTGKGGNTIYF. The CDR3 DNA is TGTGCCAGCAGCGTTTCGACAGGGAAAGGTGGAAACACCATATATTTT.

This chain joins TRBV5-4 and TRBJ1-2; the D is unclear. The CDR3 has 12 amino acids. The ends were cut back, 3 bases at V and 10 bases at J, with 13 bases in the middle. CDR1 is SGHNT and CDR2 is YYREEE in the germline V gene (reference sequence). The chain's CDR3 is CASSSTRVLYTF. The CDR3 DNA follows: TGTGCCAGCAGCTCGACCCGGGTCCTCTACACCTTC.

The V and J genes are TRBV7-8 and TRBJ1-2; tentative D call: TRBD1 (6 bases). CDR3 length: 14 amino acids. Germline values: CDR1 SGHVS, CDR2 FQNEAQ. Trimming pared 3 bases from V and 1 base from J, leaving 9 bases between. In DNA, the CDR3 is TGTGCCAGCAGCTTTCTACAGGGTAACTATGGCTACACCTTC. This encodes CASSFLQGNYGYTF.

Concerning this clone itself: The same CDR3 is also encoded by other DNA sequences in this sample. This chain connects TRBV7-6 to TRBJ1-1, with D possibly being TRBD1 (6 bases). V lost 3 bases to trimming and J lost 1 base, with 9 bases between them. Germline CDR1 is SGHVS and CDR2 is FNYEAQ. CDR3 size: 14 residues. CDR3 sequence (DNA): TGTGCCAGCAGCTTGACAGGAGGGAACACTGAAGCTTTCTTT. This translates into CASSLTGGNTEAFF.

The V call is TRBV5-6, the J call TRBJ2-4; D ambiguous. The CDR3 covers 15 residues. CDR1 is SGHDT, CDR2 YYEEEE, per germline. V was shortened by 0 bases and J by 3 bases, with 10 bases between the two germline ends. CDR3 residues: CASSLVERGKNIQYF. The CDR3, as DNA: TGTGCCAGCAGCTTGGTAGAACGAGGCAAAAACATTCAGTACTTC.

This rearrangement joins TRBV19 to TRBJ1-5; D may be TRBD1 (5 bases). There are 15 residues in the CDR3. The V gene lost 3 bases and the J gene lost 3 bases, with 12 bases spanning the gap. Germline V lookup: CDR1 LNHDA, CDR2 SQIVND (reference sequence). The CDR3 sequence is CASSMRSGINQPQHF. The CDR3 nucleotides are TGTGCCAGTAGTATGAGATCAGGGATCAATCAGCCCCAGCATTTT.

This chain links TRBV24-1 with TRBJ1-2; 9 bases line up with TRBD1. The germline V gene encodes CDR1 KGHDR and CDR2 SFDVKD. Trimming at V came to 6 bases and at J to 5 bases, leaving 9 bases not matched to a gene. This CDR3 contains 15 residues. CDR3 sequence reads: CATSTETGGKYGYTF. In nucleotides, the CDR3 is TGTGCCACCAGTACGGAGACAGGGGGGAAGTATGGCTACACCTTC.

The V and J genes are TRBV9 and TRBJ1-1; 10 bases line up with TRBD1. CDR3 length: 15 amino acids. Germline V gene data show CDR1 as SGDLS and CDR2 as YYNGEE. V was pared by 3 bases and J by 6 bases, with 8 bases of the junction left unmatched. The CDR3 sequence: CASSGPGQGLSEAFF. Here the CDR3 DNA reads TGTGCCAGCAGCGGACCGGGACAGGGGTTGTCTGAAGCTTTCTTT.

This chain uses TRBV28 with TRBJ1-4; D is unresolved. The CDR3 runs to 16 residues. Trimming left V 3 bases short and J 3 bases short, with 14 bases between. Germline-derived CDR1 and CDR2 are MDHEN and SYDVKM. For the CDR3, the DNA is TGTGCCAGCAGTTTGGAGTCCCTCTCGGCTAATGAAAAACTGTTTTTT. Its protein product is CASSLESLSANEKLFF.

The rearrangement joins TRBV3-1 (or the pseudogene TRBV3-2) to TRBJ2-7; D ambiguous. With 4 bases removed from V and 6 bases from J, the gap between germline ends came to 13 bases. Germline V gene data show CDR1 as LGHDT and CDR2 as YNNKEL (reference sequence). This CDR3 spans 13 amino acids. CDR3: CASSLTSTAEQYF. The CDR3 bases are TGTGCCAGCAGCCTTACCTCCACAGCCGAGCAGTACTTC.

The J gene is TRBJ1-4, the V gene TRBV14, with D perhaps TRBD1 (6 bases). Germline CDR1 SGHDN, CDR2 FVKESK. Trimming pared 4 bases from V and 6 bases from J, leaving 15 bases between. The CDR3 is made up of 15 amino acids. This CDR3 is CASSPLTGMDEKLFF. The DNA of the CDR3 is TGTGCCAGCAGCCCCTTAACAGGGATGGATGAAAAACTGTTTTTT. Looking up the rest from reference TRBV14 and TRBJ1-4 gives the full variable domain: EAGVTQFPSHSVIEKGQTVTLRCDPISGHDNLYWYRRVMGKEIKFLLHFVKESKQDESGMPNNRFLAERTGGTYSTLKVQPAELEDSGVYFCASSPLTGMDEKLFFGSGTQLSVL.

The J gene is TRBJ2-7, the V gene TRBV18; the D gene is possibly TRBD2 (5 bases). V was pared by 3 bases and J by 2 bases, with 14 bases between. CDR1 and CDR2 from the germline V gene are KGHSH and LQKENI. This CDR3 contains 15 residues. The DNA for the CDR3 is TGTGCCAGCTCACCGCTCGGGAACAGAGCCTACGAGCAGTACTTC. This translates into CASSPLGNRAYEQYF.